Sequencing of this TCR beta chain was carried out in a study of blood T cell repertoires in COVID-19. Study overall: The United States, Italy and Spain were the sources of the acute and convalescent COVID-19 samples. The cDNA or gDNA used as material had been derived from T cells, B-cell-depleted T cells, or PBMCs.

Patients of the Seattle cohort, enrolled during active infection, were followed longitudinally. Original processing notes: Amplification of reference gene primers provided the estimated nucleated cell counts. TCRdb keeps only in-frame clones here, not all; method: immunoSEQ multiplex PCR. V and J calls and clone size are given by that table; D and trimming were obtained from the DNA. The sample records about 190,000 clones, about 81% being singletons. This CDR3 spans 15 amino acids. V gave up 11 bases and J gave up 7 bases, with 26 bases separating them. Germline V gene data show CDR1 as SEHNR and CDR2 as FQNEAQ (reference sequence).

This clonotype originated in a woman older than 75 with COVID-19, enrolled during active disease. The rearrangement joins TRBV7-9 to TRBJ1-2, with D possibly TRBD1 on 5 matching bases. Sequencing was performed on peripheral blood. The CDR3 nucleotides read TGTGCCTCAGGGTCTACCACGTTAGGGGTAGGTGGCTACACCTTC. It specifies CASGSTTLGVGGYTF.